Shown below are 28 T cell receptor beta chains from a single sample sequenced in a study of blood T cells in healthy people across ages. A J-beta primer mix and a sample-barcoded 5' primer were used in a second PCR of roughly 6 to 11 cycles. TCRdb re-called the 5' RACE reads with MiXCR, one entry per CDR3 protein. The sample consists of 800,000 to 950,000 distinct CDR3 sequences, 25% to 30% of them appearing once. The sample was also linked to a second study, of T cells of mothers and their children.

Sample: blood. The source of these receptors is a woman aged 40 to 55 in good health.

As for this clonotype: One end of the junction varies from germline; a read error may be responsible. The rearrangement links TRBV28 to TRBJ2-5, with D perhaps TRBD1 (6 bases). CDR3 length: 16 residues. Germline lookup yields CDR1 MDHEN and CDR2 SYDVKM. The CDR3 spells CASSLSGGRGQETQYF. The DNA of the CDR3 is TGTGCCAGCAGCTTATCCGGCGGCAGGGGACAAGAGACCCAGTACTTC.

This clonotype was counted at least ten times. This chain connects TRBV18 to TRBJ2-1; 7 bases agree with TRBD1. Germline CDR1 KGHSH, CDR2 LQKENI. The CDR3 totals 14 residues. Germline trimming cut 5 bases from V and 6 bases from J; bases unmatched to any gene: 7. The CDR3 loop is CASSSRTGSNEQFF. Written as DNA, the CDR3 is TGTGCCAGCTCATCGAGGACAGGCAGCAATGAGCAGTTCTTC.

This clonotype was found a few times. This chain connects TRBV5-1 to TRBJ1-4; D possibly corresponds to TRBD1 (5 bases). The germline CDR1 and CDR2 sequences are SGHRS and YFSETQ. The CDR3 loop spans 15 amino acids. Trimming took off 4 bases at V and 6 bases at J, with 16 bases between the two ends. CDR3 residues: CASSLTQGGDEKLFF. The DNA for the CDR3 is TGCGCCAGCAGCCTGACCCAGGGAGGGGATGAAAAACTGTTTTTT.

The V gene is TRBV28, the J gene TRBJ1-2; TRBD1 might be the D (5 bases). The CDR3 is 16 residues long. With 3 bases removed from V and 3 bases from J, the gap between germline ends came to 17 bases. Per the germline V gene, CDR1 is MDHEN and CDR2 is SYDVKM. The CDR3 DNA follows: TGTGCCAGCAGTTTCGCCGGTCGACAGACTTACTATGGCTACACCTTC. It encodes CASSFAGRQTYYGYTF.

V and J are TRBV11-3 and TRBJ2-3; the D call may be TRBD1 or TRBD2 (6 bases each). The germline gives CDR1 SGHNT, CDR2 YENEEA. The CDR3 covers 15 residues. The V and J ends lost 2 bases and 4 bases respectively, with 13 bases between them. This CDR3 reads CASSLHPGASDTQYF. The DNA for the CDR3 is TGTGCCAGCAGCTTACACCCGGGGGCTTCAGATACGCAGTATTTT.

This chain links TRBV20-1 with TRBJ2-3; D not certain. The V end was cut by 3 bases, the J end by 2 bases, with 6 bases between. Germline assignment: CDR1 DFQATT and CDR2 SNEGSKA (reference sequence). This CDR3 spans 12 amino acids. In DNA, the CDR3 is TGCAGTGCTAGCGGTCCCACAGATACGCAGTATTTT. This sequence encodes CSASGPTDTQYF.

This chain links TRBV6-5 with TRBJ1-5; TRBD1 matches at 10 bases. Germline values: CDR1 MNHEY, CDR2 SVGAGI. After removal of 8 bases from V and 4 bases from J, the junction contained 8 bases not matched to a gene. The CDR3 totals 15 residues. The CDR3 DNA is TGTGCCAGCTGGATTCGACAGGGGGCAAATCAGCCCCAGCATTTT. It is translated as CASWIRQGANQPQHF.

On this clonotype: A much larger clone differs from this one at a single base, so this may be a read error. The chain has TRBV29-1 and TRBJ2-4; the match to TRBD2 covers 7 bases. The CDR3 spans 14 residues. V shed 4 bases and J 13 bases; nucleotides not matched to a gene: 16. The germline CDR1 and CDR2 sequences are SQVTM and ANQGSEA. The CDR3 coding sequence is TGCAGCGTTGGTTGGCGGGGGAGGGCTCATGAGCAGTACTTC. Encoded protein: CSVGWRGRAHEQYF.

This clonotype was recorded once. The V gene is TRBV4-1, the J gene TRBJ1-1; 9 nucleotides match TRBD1. V shed 5 bases, J shed 6 bases, and the junction held 7 bases outside the gene matches. The CDR3 consists of 14 residues. CDR1 and CDR2 (germline): MGHRA, YSYEKL. The CDR3 reads CASSRTGEGAEAFF. The DNA of the CDR3 is TGCGCCAGCAGCAGGACAGGGGAAGGAGCTGAAGCTTTCTTT.

The rearrangement links TRBV13 to TRBJ1-1; D may be TRBD1 (5 bases). Germline V gene lookup returns CDR1 PRHDT and CDR2 FYEKMQ (reference sequence). CDR3 size: 15 residues. V lost 4 bases to trimming and J lost 5 bases, with 17 bases between them. The CDR3 sequence is CASSSVEGQRTEAFF. CDR3 bases: TGTGCCAGCAGCTCGGTGGAGGGGCAGAGGACTGAAGCTTTCTTT.

This clonotype was found many times. V is TRBV7-2 and J is TRBJ2-7; possible D gene TRBD2, 6 bases. The CDR3 covers 13 residues. Germline V gene data show CDR1 as SGHTA and CDR2 as FQGNSA. Trimming took 6 bases from V and 0 from J, leaving 9 bases between them. CDR3 residues: CASRGGSSYEQYF. In DNA form, the CDR3 reads TGTGCCAGCAGGGGGGGTAGCTCCTACGAGCAGTACTTC.

Note on this clonotype: A much larger clonotype is one base distant, so this may be a read error. The chain links TRBV10-3 to TRBJ2-1, with D uncertain. Germline lookup yields CDR1 ENHRY and CDR2 SYGVKD. The ends were cut back, 3 bases at V and 6 bases at J, with 9 bases in the middle. This CDR3 is built from 13 residues. This CDR3 is CAISELDCNEQFF. The DNA for the CDR3 is TGTGCCATCAGTGAATTGGATTGCAATGAGCAGTTCTTC.

As to this clonotype: One end of the junction does not line up with germline, which may come from a read error. The chain combines TRBV5-1 with TRBJ2-7; D ambiguous. The germline V gene has CDR1 SGHRS and CDR2 YFSETQ. The CDR3 spans 12 residues. DNA for the CDR3: TGCGCCAGCAGCTTGGATCCCTACGAGCAGTGCTTC. This encodes CASSLDPYEQCF.

This clonotype was counted at least ten times. The genes are TRBV10-3 and TRBJ2-7; 9 nucleotides align to TRBD1. The CDR3 is 16 residues long. V trimming: 0 bases; J trimming: 3 bases; junction bases outside the gene matches: 6. The germline CDR1 and CDR2 sequences are ENHRY and SYGVKD. CDR3 residues: CAISESWDRVFYEQYF. CDR3 sequence (DNA): TGTGCCATCAGTGAGTCATGGGACAGGGTATTCTACGAGCAGTACTTC.

This clonotype came up a few times. The CDR3: CASSTSITYAQNEQYF. CDR3 coding DNA: TGTGCCAGCAGCACAAGTATAACGTACGCCCAGAACGAGCAGTACTTC. This chain connects TRBV11-2 to TRBJ2-7; no clear D. V lost 5 bases and J lost 5, with 22 bases in between. The CDR3 totals 16 residues. CDR1 and CDR2 (germline): SGHAT, FQNNGV. Drawing the rest from reference TRBV11-2 and TRBJ2-7, the complete variable domain is EAGVAQSPRYKIIEKRQSVAFWCNPISGHATLYWYQQILGQGPKLLIQFQNNGVVDDSQLPKDRFSAERLKGVDSTLKIQPAKLEDSAVYLCASSTSITYAQNEQYFGPGTRLTVT.

In the case of this clonotype: Since a much larger clone is just one base distant, this may be a read error. The chain has TRBV7-6 and TRBJ2-7; D is possibly TRBD2 (6 bases). There are 14 residues in the CDR3. Germline loops: CDR1 SGHVS, CDR2 FNYEAQ. This CDR3 reads CVSSLAAGWYEQYF. In DNA, the CDR3 is TGTGTCAGCAGCTTAGCGGCAGGTTGGTACGAGCAGTACTTC. The entire variable domain, with the rest obtained from reference TRBV7-6 and TRBJ2-7, is as follows: GAGVSQSPRYKVTKRGQDVALRCDPISGHVSLYWYRQALGQGPEFLTYFNYEAQQDKSGLPNDRFSAERPEGSISTLTIQRTEQRDSAMYRCVSSLAAGWYEQYFGPGTRLTVT.

With regard to this clonotype: One base away lies a much larger clone, so this may be a sequencing read error. The chain has TRBV10-3 and TRBJ1-2; D is ambiguous. The CDR3 runs to 15 residues. The germline V and J ends were trimmed by 7 bases and 0 bases, with 15 bases remaining between them. CDR1 and CDR2 (germline): ENHRY, SYGVKD. DNA for the CDR3: TGTGCCATCAATAAAACAAGGAGGGCTAACTATGGCTACACCTTC. Amino acids: CAINKTRRANYGYTF.

This clonotype occurred many times. The genes are TRBV5-1 and TRBJ1-2; 8 bases agree with TRBD1. The length of the CDR3 is 15 residues. The junction had 9 bases not matched to a gene; V was cut back by 2 bases and J by 6 bases. Germline lookup yields CDR1 SGHRS and CDR2 YFSETQ. CDR3 residues: CASSLLPGGADGYTF. The CDR3 DNA reads TGCGCCAGCAGCTTACTTCCAGGGGGCGCGGATGGCTACACCTTC.

V and J are TRBV7-2 and TRBJ2-5; perhaps TRBD2 as D (7 bases). CDR1 is SGHTA and CDR2 is FQGNSA in the germline V gene. Trimming removed 4 bases from V and 7 bases from J, with 19 bases in between. There are 15 residues in the CDR3. The CDR3 region is CASSSIRGGGGTQYF. The CDR3 DNA reads TGTGCCAGCAGCTCCATACGGGGAGGGGGAGGGACCCAGTACTTC. The full variable domain, its missing parts supplied by reference TRBV7-2 and TRBJ2-5, is GAGVSQSPSNKVTEKGKDVELRCDPISGHTALYWYRQSLGQGLEFLIYFQGNSAPDKSGLPSDRFSAERTGGSVSTLTIQRTQQEDSAVYLCASSSIRGGGGTQYFGPGTRLLVL.

This clonotype came up a few times. The V call is TRBV7-2, the J call TRBJ2-1; no definite D call. The CDR3 runs to 13 residues. The V end lost 5 bases, the J end lost 8 bases, and 13 bases lay between the germline ends. The germline gives CDR1 SGHTA, CDR2 FQGNSA. CDR3 DNA sequence: TGTGCCAGCAGCCCACCTCGCGCCGATGAGCAGTTCTTC. Translated: CASSPPRADEQFF. The full variable domain, with the rest looked up from reference TRBV7-2 and TRBJ2-1, is GAGVSQSPSNKVTEKGKDVELRCDPISGHTALYWYRQSLGQGLEFLIYFQGNSAPDKSGLPSDRFSAERTGGSVSTLTIQRTQQEDSAVYLCASSPPRADEQFFGPGTRLTVL.

The J gene is TRBJ2-1, the V gene TRBV7-9; D tentatively reads TRBD1 or TRBD2 (5 bases each). Trimming took 5 bases from V and 7 from J, leaving 15 bases between them. Germline V lookup: CDR1 SEHNR, CDR2 FQNEAQ (reference sequence). This CDR3 region has 14 residues. CDR3 nucleotides: TGTGCCAGCAGCCCCGTCGGGACGGGTAATGAGCAGTTCTTC. Translation: CASSPVGTGNEQFF.

The chain combines TRBV7-6 with TRBJ1-2; 9 positions match TRBD1. Germline CDR1 is SGHVS and CDR2 is FNYEAQ. V lost 5 bases to trimming and J lost 8 bases; unmatched junction nucleotides: 9. There are 14 residues in the CDR3. DNA for the CDR3: TGTGCCAGCAGCCTGACAGGGGGAACGGAAGGCTACACCTTC. Translation: CASSLTGGTEGYTF.

The table lists this clonotype with many counts. The chain uses TRBV10-3 and TRBJ2-5; possible D gene TRBD2, 7 bases. The CDR3 loop spans 14 amino acids. The V and J ends lost 7 bases and 3 bases respectively, with 15 bases between them. In germline, CDR1 is ENHRY, CDR2 SYGVKD. The CDR3 nucleotides read TGTGCCATCAATAGGGGGGGGGCGGAAGAGACCCAGTACTTC. Its protein is CAINRGGAEETQYF.

A word on this clonotype: The junction and the germline gene differ at one end; a read error may be behind it. V gene TRBV7-8 combines with J gene TRBJ1-1; D uncertain. CDR1 and CDR2 from the germline V gene are SGHVS and FQNEAQ. This CDR3 region has 14 residues. CDR3 coding DNA: TGTGCCAGCAGCTCTTTCAATAGGAACGCTGAAGCTTTCTTT. Protein sequence: CASSSFNRNAEAFF.

The chain is built from TRBV7-8 and TRBJ2-1, with D uncertain. V lost 2 bases, J lost 7 bases, and 12 bases lay in between. Germline CDR1 reads SGHVS; CDR2 reads FQNEAQ. The CDR3 is 14 amino acids. The CDR3 bases are TGTGCCAGCAGCTTAAAGTTCTTGGATAATGAGCAGTTCTTC. Amino acid sequence: CASSLKFLDNEQFF. The complete variable domain, with remaining parts taken from reference TRBV7-8 and TRBJ2-1, reads GAGVSQSPRYKVAKRGQDVALRCDPISGHVSLFWYQQALGQGPEFLTYFQNEAQLDKSGLPSDRFFAERPEGSVSTLKIQRTQQEDSAVYLCASSLKFLDNEQFFGPGTRLTVL.

This clonotype was picked up many times. CDR3 region: CASSLDGGGAYEQYF. In DNA, the CDR3 is TGTGCCAGCAGCTTAGATGGCGGGGGGGCGTACGAGCAGTACTTC. This rearrangement joins TRBV7-2 to TRBJ2-7; 9 nucleotides agree with TRBD2. V lost 1 base and J lost 4; bases outside the gene matches: 5. The CDR3 has 15 residues. Germline values: CDR1 SGHTA, CDR2 FQGNSA.

In this sample, this clonotype turned up a few times. The chain joins TRBV3-1 to TRBJ1-1; D unresolved. Germline assignment: CDR1 LGHDT and CDR2 YNNKEL (reference sequence). The CDR3 contains 13 residues. Trimming removed 6 bases from V and 1 base from J, with 9 bases in between. CDR3 amino acids: CASSPNRNTEAFF. CDR3 in DNA: TGTGCCAGCAGTCCAAACAGGAACACTGAAGCTTTCTTT.

J is TRBJ2-3 and V is TRBV5-4; D possibly corresponds to TRBD2 (6 bases). Trimming removed 4 bases from V and 2 bases from J, with 11 bases in between. The CDR3 extends over 14 amino acids. Germline loops: CDR1 SGHNT, CDR2 YYREEE (reference sequence). CDR3 sequence (DNA): TGTGCCAGCAGCCAATGGGACTTCACAGATACGCAGTATTTT. Translated, it gives CASSQWDFTDTQYF.